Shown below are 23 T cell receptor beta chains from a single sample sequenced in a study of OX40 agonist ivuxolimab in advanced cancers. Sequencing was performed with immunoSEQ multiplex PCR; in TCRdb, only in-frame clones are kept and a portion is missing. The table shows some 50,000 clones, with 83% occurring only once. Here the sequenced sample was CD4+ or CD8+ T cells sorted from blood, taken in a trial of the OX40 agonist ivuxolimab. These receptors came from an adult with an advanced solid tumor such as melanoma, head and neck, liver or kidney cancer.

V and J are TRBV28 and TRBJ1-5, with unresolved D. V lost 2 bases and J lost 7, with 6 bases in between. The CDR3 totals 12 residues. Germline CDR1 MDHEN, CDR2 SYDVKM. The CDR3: CASSLPAQPQHF. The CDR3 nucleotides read TGTGCCAGCAGTTTACCGGCACAGCCCCAGCATTTT.

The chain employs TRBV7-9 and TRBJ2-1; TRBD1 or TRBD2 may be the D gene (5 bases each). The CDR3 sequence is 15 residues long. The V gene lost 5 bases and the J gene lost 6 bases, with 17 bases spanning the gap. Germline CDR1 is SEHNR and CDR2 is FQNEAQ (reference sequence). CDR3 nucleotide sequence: TGTGCCAGCAGCCCCCGGGGCGGAGGAGGCAATGAGCAGTTCTTC. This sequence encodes CASSPRGGGGNEQFF.

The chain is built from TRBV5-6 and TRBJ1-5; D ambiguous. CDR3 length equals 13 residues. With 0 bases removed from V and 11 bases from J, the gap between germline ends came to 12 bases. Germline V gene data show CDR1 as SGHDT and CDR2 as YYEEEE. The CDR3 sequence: CASSLGPFGAQHF. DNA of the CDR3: TGTGCCAGCAGCTTGGGACCGTTCGGGGCCCAGCATTTT.

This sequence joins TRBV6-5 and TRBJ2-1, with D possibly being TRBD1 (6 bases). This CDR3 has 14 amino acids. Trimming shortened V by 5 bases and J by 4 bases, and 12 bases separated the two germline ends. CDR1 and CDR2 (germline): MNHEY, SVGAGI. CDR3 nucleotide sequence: TGTGCCAGCAGTGCAGGGGATGGGTACAATGAGCAGTTCTTC. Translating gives CASSAGDGYNEQFF.

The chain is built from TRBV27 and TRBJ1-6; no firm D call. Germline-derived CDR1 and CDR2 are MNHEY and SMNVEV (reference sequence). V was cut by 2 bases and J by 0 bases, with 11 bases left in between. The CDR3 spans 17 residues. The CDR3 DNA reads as TGTGCCAGCAGTTTAATTCCCCCGAGCTCCTATAATTCACCCCTCCACTTT. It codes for CASSLIPPSSYNSPLHF.

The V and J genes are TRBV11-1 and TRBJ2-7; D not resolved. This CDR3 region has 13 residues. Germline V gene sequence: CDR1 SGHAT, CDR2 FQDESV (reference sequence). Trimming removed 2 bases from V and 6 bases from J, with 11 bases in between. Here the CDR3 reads CASSLSLRGEQYF. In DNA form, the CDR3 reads TGTGCCAGCAGCTTAAGTTTGCGAGGCGAGCAGTACTTC.

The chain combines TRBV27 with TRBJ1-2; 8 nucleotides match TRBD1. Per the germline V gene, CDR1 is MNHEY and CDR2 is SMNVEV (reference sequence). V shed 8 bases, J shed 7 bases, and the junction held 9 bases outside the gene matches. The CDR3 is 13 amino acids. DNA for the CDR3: TGTGCCAGCGGTAAGACAGGGGCGTTTGGCTACACCTTC. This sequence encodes CASGKTGAFGYTF.

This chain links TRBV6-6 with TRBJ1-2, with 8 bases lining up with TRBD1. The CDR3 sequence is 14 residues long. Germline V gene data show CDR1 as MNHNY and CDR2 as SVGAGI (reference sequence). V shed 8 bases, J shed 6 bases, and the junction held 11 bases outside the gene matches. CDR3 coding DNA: TGTGCCAGCGGGTACAGGGGGTATGGTCATGGCTACACCTTC. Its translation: CASGYRGYGHGYTF.

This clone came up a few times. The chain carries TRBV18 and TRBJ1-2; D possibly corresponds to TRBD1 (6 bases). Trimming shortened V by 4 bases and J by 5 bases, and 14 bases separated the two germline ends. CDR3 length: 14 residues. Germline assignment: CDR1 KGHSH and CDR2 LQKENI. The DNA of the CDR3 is TGTGCCAGCTCACTTAACAGGGACCGGTATGGCTACACCTTC. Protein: CASSLNRDRYGYTF.

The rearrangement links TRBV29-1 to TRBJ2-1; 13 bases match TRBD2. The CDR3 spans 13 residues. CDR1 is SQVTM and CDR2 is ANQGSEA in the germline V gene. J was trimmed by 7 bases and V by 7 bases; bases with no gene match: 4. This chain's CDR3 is CSATSGGGNEQFF. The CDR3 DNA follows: TGCAGCGCAACTAGCGGGGGGGGAAATGAGCAGTTCTTC.

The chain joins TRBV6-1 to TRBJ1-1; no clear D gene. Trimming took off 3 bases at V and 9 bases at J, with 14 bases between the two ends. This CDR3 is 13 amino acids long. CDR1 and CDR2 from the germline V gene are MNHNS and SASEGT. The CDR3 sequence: CASSDLTGKKAFF. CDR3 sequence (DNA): TGTGCCAGCAGTGATTTAACCGGGAAAAAAGCTTTCTTT.

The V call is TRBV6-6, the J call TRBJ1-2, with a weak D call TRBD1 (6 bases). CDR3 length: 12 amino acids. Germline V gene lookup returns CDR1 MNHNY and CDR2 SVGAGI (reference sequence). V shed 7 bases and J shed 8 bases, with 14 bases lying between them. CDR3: CASTNRGQGYTF. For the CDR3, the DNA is TGTGCCAGCACCAATCGGGGGCAGGGCTACACCTTC.

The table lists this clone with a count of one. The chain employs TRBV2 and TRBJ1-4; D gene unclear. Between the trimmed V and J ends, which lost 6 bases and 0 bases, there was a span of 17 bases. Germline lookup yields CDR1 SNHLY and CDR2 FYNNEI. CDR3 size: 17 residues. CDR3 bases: TGTGCCAGCAGGAGGTTGCCAGCCCTATCAACTAATGAAAAACTGTTTTTT. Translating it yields CASRRLPALSTNEKLFF.

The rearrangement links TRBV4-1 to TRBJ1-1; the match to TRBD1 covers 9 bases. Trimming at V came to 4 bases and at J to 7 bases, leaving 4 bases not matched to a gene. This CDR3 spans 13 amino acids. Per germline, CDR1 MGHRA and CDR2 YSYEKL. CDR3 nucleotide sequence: TGCGCCAGCAGCCTAAGGACAGGGGATGAAGCTTTCTTT. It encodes CASSLRTGDEAFF.

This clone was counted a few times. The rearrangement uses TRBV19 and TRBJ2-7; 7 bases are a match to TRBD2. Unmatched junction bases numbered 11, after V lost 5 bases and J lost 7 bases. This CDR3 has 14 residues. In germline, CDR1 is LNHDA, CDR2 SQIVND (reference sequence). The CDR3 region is CASSAGAGAREQYF. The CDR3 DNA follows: TGTGCCAGTAGTGCCGGGGCGGGAGCGCGTGAGCAGTACTTC.

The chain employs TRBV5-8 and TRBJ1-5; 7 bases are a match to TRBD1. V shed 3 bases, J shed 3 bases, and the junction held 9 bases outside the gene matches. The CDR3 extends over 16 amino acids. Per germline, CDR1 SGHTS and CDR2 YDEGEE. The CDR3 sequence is CASSSGQGVDNQPQHF. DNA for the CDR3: TGTGCCAGCAGCTCAGGGCAGGGGGTGGACAATCAGCCCCAGCATTTT. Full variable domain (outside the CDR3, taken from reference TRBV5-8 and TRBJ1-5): EAGVTQSPTHLIKTRGQQATLRCSPISGHTSVYWYQQALGLGLQFLLWYDEGEERNRGNFPPRFSGRQFPNYSSELNVNALELEDSALYLCASSSGQGVDNQPQHFGDGTRLSIL.

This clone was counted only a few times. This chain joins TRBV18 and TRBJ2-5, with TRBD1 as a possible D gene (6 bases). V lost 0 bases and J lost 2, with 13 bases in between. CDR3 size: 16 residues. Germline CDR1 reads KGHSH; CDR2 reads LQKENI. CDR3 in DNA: TGTGCCAGCTCACCACCGGGGCTGGGACATCAAGAGACCCAGTACTTC. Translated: CASSPPGLGHQETQYF.

The CDR3 DNA reads as TGTGCCAGTAGTATCCAAGACACCGAGCAGTTCTTC. Protein product: CASSIQDTEQFF. The chain recombines TRBV19 with TRBJ2-1; D is ambiguous. Looked up from germline, CDR1 is LNHDA and CDR2 is SQIVND (reference sequence). This CDR3 is 12 amino acids long. V lost 3 bases, J lost 10 bases, and 10 bases lay in between. The variable domain in full, with the rest retrieved from reference TRBV19 and TRBJ2-1, is DGGITQSPKYLFRKEGQNVTLSCEQNLNHDAMYWYRQDPGQGLRLIYYSQIVNDFQKGDIAEGYSVSREKKESFPLTVTSAQKNPTAFYLCASSIQDTEQFFGPGTRLTVL.

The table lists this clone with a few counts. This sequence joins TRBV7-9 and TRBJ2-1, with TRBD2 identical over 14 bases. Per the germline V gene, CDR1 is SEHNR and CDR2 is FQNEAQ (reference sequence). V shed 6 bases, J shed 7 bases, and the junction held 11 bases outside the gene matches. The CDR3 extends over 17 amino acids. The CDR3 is CASSSKTSGRAGNEQFF. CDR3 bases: TGTGCCAGCAGTTCTAAGACTAGCGGGAGGGCCGGGAATGAGCAGTTCTTC.

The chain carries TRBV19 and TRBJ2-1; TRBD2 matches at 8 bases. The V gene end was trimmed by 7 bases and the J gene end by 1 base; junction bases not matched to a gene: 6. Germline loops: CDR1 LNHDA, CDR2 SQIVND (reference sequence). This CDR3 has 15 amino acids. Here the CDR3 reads CASTRLAGSYNEQFF. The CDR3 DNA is TGTGCCAGTACCAGATTAGCGGGATCCTACAATGAGCAGTTCTTC.

CDR3 sequence: CASSFKPSYEQYF. CDR3 in DNA: TGTGCCAGCAGTTTCAAACCCTCCTACGAGCAGTACTTC. The rearrangement links TRBV27 to TRBJ2-7, with D unresolved. This CDR3 is built from 13 residues. Trimming removed 3 bases from V and 0 bases from J, with 6 bases in between. CDR1 is MNHEY, CDR2 SMNVEV, per germline (reference sequence).

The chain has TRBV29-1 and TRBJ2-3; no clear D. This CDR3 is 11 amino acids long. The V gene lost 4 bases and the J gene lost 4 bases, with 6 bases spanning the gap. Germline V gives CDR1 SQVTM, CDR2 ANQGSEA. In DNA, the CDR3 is TGCAGCGTTGGGGCGGCAGATACGCAGTATTTT. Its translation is CSVGAADTQYF.

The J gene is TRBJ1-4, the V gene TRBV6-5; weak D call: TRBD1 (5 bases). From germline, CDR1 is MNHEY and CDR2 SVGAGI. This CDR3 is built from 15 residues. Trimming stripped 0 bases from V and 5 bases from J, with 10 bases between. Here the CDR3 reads CASSYSDRTNEKLFF. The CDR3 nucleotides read TGTGCCAGCAGTTACTCGGACCGGACAAATGAAAAACTGTTTTTT.